The sequence of this T cell receptor beta chain was determined in a study of control samples from healthy donors and cancer patients. CDR1 is SGHTS, CDR2 YDEGEE, per germline. CDR3 size: 15 residues. V was clipped by 4 bases and J by 7 bases; unmatched bases: 6. Some clones are missing from TCRdb's copy, which holds only in-frame ones; the method was immunoSEQ multiplex PCR. The table records roughly 400,000 clones, 80% to 95% of them present only once. Material for sequencing was PBMCs. The receptor's source is a man aged 40-55 years with head and neck cancer. V gene TRBV5-8 combines with J gene TRBJ1-4, with 11 bases lining up with TRBD1. In DNA form, the CDR3 reads TGTGCCAGCAGCGGCCGTGGGACAGGGGGTGAAAAACTGTTTTTT. Protein product: CASSGRGTGGEKLFF.